The 9 T cell receptor beta chains in this list originate from one sample, sequenced in a study of blood T cell repertoires in COVID-19. Using immunoSEQ multiplex PCR, the repertoire was profiled, and TCRdb retains in-frame clones only, with some absent. The sample holds 85,000 to 100,000 clones, around 74% seen once. Sequencing was done on a sample of peripheral blood. The receptors shown here come from a woman aged 80 or over with active or convalescent COVID-19.

The J gene is TRBJ2-7, the V gene TRBV7-3, with D possibly TRBD2 on 7 matching bases. V lost 4 bases, J lost 5 bases, and 15 bases lay in between. The CDR3 is 14 amino acids. The germline CDR1 and CDR2 sequences are SGHTA and FQGTGA. DNA of the CDR3: TGTGCCAGCAGCTCCGCCGGGGGGCCCCACGAGCAGTACTTC. It specifies CASSSAGGPHEQYF.

V is TRBV6-1 and J is TRBJ2-7; TRBD1 aligns across 9 bases. CDR1 is MNHNS and CDR2 is SASEGT in the germline V gene. This CDR3 is built from 15 residues. V gave up 1 base and J gave up 7 bases; unmatched junction bases: 8. In DNA, the CDR3 is TGTGCCAGCAGTGAAGTGGGACAGGGAATCGGGGAGCAGTACTTC. Translation gives CASSEVGQGIGEQYF.

Written as DNA, the CDR3 is TGTGCCAGCAGCTTGAGCGTGAGTGAGGGATACGAGCAGTACTTC. Its protein product is CASSLSVSEGYEQYF. This chain connects TRBV11-2 to TRBJ2-7; tentative D call: TRBD2 (5 bases). CDR1 is SGHAT, CDR2 FQNNGV, per germline. The V gene lost 3 bases and the J gene lost 4 bases, with 16 bases spanning the gap. The CDR3 extends over 15 amino acids.

CDR3: CSASVPGRHTGELFF. The CDR3 DNA sequence: TGCAGTGCTAGTGTTCCGGGGAGGCACACCGGGGAGCTGTTTTTT. The chain carries TRBV20-1 and TRBJ2-2, with D possibly being TRBD2 (6 bases). Between the trimmed V and J ends, which lost 3 bases and 3 bases, there was a span of 14 bases. The CDR3 is 15 amino acids. Per the germline V gene, CDR1 is DFQATT and CDR2 is SNEGSKA (reference sequence).

This sequence joins TRBV29-1 and TRBJ2-1; D remains unclear. This CDR3 comprises 11 residues. Trimming removed 7 bases at V and 1 base at J, with 5 bases between. Germline V gene lookup returns CDR1 SQVTM and CDR2 ANQGSEA. CDR3 sequence: CSGLSYNEQFF. CDR3 in DNA: TGCAGCGGTTTATCCTACAATGAGCAGTTCTTC.

The chain couples TRBV5-1 to TRBJ2-3; D unclear. Trimming took off 3 bases at V and 5 bases at J, with 7 bases between the two ends. The CDR3 has 12 amino acids. Per germline, CDR1 SGHRS and CDR2 YFSETQ. CDR3 region: CASSSALDTQYF. The CDR3 nucleotides are TGCGCCAGCAGCTCCGCGTTAGATACGCAGTATTTT.

This sequence joins TRBV5-1 and TRBJ1-6; 10 bases are shared with TRBD1. The CDR3 runs to 16 residues. In germline, CDR1 is SGHRS, CDR2 YFSETQ. J was trimmed by 3 bases and V by 3 bases; bases with no gene match: 3. In DNA, the CDR3 is TGCGCCAGCAGCTACCGGACAGGGGGCTATAATTCACCCCTCCACTTT. As protein: CASSYRTGGYNSPLHF.

This clone was detected only once. This chain uses TRBV5-1 with TRBJ2-5; tentative D call: TRBD2 (6 bases). Germline values: CDR1 SGHRS, CDR2 YFSETQ. Trimming removed 0 bases from V and 8 bases from J, with 23 bases in between. CDR3 length: 17 residues. The CDR3 sequence: CASSLVVAVPSKATQYF. CDR3 nucleotides: TGCGCCAGCAGCTTGGTTGTAGCGGTTCCGTCAAAGGCAACCCAGTACTTC.

This clone was observed a few times. The gene calls are TRBV20-1 and TRBJ2-1, with 15 positions matching TRBD2. Germline values: CDR1 DFQATT, CDR2 SNEGSKA (reference sequence). This CDR3 spans 15 amino acids. V gave up 3 bases and J gave up 6 bases; unmatched junction bases: 3. For the CDR3, the DNA is TGCAGTGCTAGTAGGACTAGCGGGAGGGGCAATGAGCAGTTCTTC. The encoded protein is CSASRTSGRGNEQFF.